Listed below are T cell receptor beta chains from one sample, sequenced in a study of CXCR3-negative and CXCR3-positive naive CD8 T cells. TCRdb reprocessed the 5' RACE reads and reports one entry per CDR3 protein, with no DNA. Here the sample table reports some 66,000 distinct CDR3 sequences. Sequenced sample: naive CXCR3- CD8+ T cells from blood. These receptors were taken from a human donor in good health. Some clones in this sample may be carry-over from other donors' samples. Each CDR3 is given with its conserved first and last residue. Fields, in order: V gene, J gene, CDR3 protein.

TRBV11-2	TRBJ2-5	CASSLKPRHTQETQYF
TRBV7-8	TRBJ2-5	CASSNPGSVGIAGRKQETQYF
TRBV15	TRBJ2-3	CATSRAPGLAPDTQYF
TRBV7-7	TRBJ1-4	CASSLEPERGELFF
TRBV7-9	TRBJ2-2	CASSVNLGVPANTGELFF
TRBV9	TRBJ2-1	CASSVAGNSYNEQFF
TRBV20-1	TRBJ1-2	CSASWTGPIEDYGYTF
TRBV4-3	TRBJ2-1	CASSQGLAGLYNEQFF
TRBV4-2	TRBJ2-3	CASSQDLRLAGGQYF
TRBV7-9	TRBJ2-7	CASSQWTGKIYEQYF
TRBV25-1	TRBJ1-2	CASSSWDDANYGYTF
TRBV15	TRBJ1-2	CATSRDSNRVVYGYTF
TRBV12-3/TRBV12-4	TRBJ1-6	CASSWVGYNSPLHF
TRBV12-3/TRBV12-4	TRBJ2-3	CASSSGTSGTDTQYF
TRBV20-1	TRBJ2-7	CSASSAYEQYF
TRBV10-3	TRBJ1-5	CAISESNNQPQHF
TRBV12-3/TRBV12-4	TRBJ2-5	CASSLSYGLVGETQYF
TRBV28	TRBJ2-7	CASSYFTTGRYEQYF
TRBV4-1	TRBJ1-3	CASSQDHRSSGNTIYF
TRBV12-3/TRBV12-4	TRBJ2-4	CASSLDSWKNIQYF
TRBV20-1	TRBJ2-3	CSARDRASGDSDTQYF
TRBV4-3	TRBJ2-2	CASSQEIAGGPTGELFF
TRBV7-9	TRBJ1-5	CASSSPGTGDNQPQHF
TRBV29-1	TRBJ2-1	CSVESAGEQFF
TRBV27	TRBJ2-6	CASSLSVPANVLTF
TRBV29-1	TRBJ2-1	CSVDFLLKGKGNEQFF
TRBV20-1	TRBJ2-3	CSAWTSEGVDTQYF
TRBV10-2	TRBJ2-5	CASSESTRKTQYF
TRBV13	TRBJ2-3	CASSPMGQGLDTQYF
TRBV19	TRBJ1-1	CASRQGRPFEAFF
TRBV27	TRBJ2-3	CASSLGDSRTDTQYF
TRBV11-2	TRBJ1-1	CASSSLTRAAFF
TRBV28	TRBJ1-3	CASSFSGNTIYF
TRBV28	TRBJ1-1	CASGDPGEIRFPF
TRBV29-1	TRBJ2-7	CSVDAGPYYEQYF
TRBV29-1	TRBJ2-2	CSVDVGGSNTGELFF
TRBV4-3	TRBJ2-1	CASSQEQGGSYNEQFF
TRBV4-1	TRBJ2-3	CASSQVLRDGTDTQYF
TRBV29-1	TRBJ2-7	CSTSGQGPYEQYF
TRBV29-1	TRBJ1-2	CSAVQGPYGYTF
TRBV2	TRBJ1-4	CASSWGQVREKLFF
TRBV20-1	TRBJ1-2	CTKTGGYDYGYTF
TRBV7-9	TRBJ2-2	CANSGVVDTGELFF
TRBV7-2	TRBJ1-1	CASSLAEGEDTEAFF
TRBV5-1	TRBJ2-1	CASSLSEYNEQFF
TRBV4-2	TRBJ1-2	CASSQTQAGDNYGYTF
TRBV11-2	TRBJ2-2	CASSLNPGLANTGELFF
TRBV13	TRBJ2-6	CASSSTVTSGANVLTF
TRBV4-1	TRBJ2-1	CASSQAGLEQFF
TRBV7-3	TRBJ1-5	CASSLLSGEQPQHF
TRBV6-6	TRBJ2-2	CASSAWWSEGAGELFF